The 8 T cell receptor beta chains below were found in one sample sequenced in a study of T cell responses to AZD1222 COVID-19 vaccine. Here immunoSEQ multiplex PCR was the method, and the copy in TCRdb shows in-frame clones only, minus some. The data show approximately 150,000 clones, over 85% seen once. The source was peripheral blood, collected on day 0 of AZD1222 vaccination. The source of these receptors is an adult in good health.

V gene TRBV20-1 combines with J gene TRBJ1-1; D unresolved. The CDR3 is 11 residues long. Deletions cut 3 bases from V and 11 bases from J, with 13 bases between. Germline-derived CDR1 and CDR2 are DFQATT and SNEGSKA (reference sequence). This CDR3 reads CSASWWSSAFF. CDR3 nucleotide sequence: TGCAGTGCTAGTTGGTGGTCGTCGGCTTTCTTT.

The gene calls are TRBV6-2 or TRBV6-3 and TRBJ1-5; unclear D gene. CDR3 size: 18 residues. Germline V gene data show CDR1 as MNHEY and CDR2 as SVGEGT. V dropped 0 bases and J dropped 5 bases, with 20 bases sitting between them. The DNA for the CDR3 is TGTGCCAGCAGTTACTCGTTCCGGACCGCGACCCCCGATCAGCCCCAGCATTTT. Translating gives CASSYSFRTATPDQPQHF.

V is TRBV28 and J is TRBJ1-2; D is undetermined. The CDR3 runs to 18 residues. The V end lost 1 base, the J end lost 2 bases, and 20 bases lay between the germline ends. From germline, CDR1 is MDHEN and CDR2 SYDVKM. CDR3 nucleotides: TGTGCCAGCAGTTTATCTGGCCAGGTGGGGTCGGCCAACTATGGCTACACCTTC. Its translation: CASSLSGQVGSANYGYTF.

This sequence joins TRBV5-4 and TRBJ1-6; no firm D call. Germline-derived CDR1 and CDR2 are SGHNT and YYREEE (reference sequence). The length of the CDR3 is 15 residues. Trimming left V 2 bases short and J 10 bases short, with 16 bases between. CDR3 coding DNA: TGTGCCAGCAGCTTAAGTAGTGCTAGGCCCTCACCCCTCCACTTT. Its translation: CASSLSSARPSPLHF.

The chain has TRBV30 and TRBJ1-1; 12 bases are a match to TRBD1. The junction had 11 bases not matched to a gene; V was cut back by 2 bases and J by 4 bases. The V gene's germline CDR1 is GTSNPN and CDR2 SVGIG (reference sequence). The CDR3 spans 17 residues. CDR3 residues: CAWSRDRGPPGPTEAFF. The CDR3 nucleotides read TGTGCCTGGAGTCGGGACAGGGGGCCTCCGGGGCCCACTGAAGCTTTCTTT.

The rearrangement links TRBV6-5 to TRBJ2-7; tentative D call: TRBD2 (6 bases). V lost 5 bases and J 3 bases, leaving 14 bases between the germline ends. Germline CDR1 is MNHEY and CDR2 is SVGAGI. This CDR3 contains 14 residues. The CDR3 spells CASSPPGLIYEQYF. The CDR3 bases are TGTGCCAGCAGTCCCCCCGGACTAATCTACGAGCAGTACTTC.

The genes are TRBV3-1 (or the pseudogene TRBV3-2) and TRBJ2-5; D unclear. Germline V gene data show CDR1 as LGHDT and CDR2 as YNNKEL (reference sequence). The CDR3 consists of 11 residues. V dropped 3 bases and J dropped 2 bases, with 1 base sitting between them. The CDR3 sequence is CASSHQETQYF. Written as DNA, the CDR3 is TGTGCCAGCAGCCATCAAGAGACCCAGTACTTC.

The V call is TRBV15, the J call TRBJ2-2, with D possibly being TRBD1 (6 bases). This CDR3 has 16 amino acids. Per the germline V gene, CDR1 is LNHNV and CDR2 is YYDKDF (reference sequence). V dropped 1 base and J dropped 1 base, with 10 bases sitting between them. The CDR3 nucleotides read TGTGCCACCAGCAGAGGGGGGCTCCTGAACACCGGGGAGCTGTTTTTT. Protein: CATSRGGLLNTGELFF.